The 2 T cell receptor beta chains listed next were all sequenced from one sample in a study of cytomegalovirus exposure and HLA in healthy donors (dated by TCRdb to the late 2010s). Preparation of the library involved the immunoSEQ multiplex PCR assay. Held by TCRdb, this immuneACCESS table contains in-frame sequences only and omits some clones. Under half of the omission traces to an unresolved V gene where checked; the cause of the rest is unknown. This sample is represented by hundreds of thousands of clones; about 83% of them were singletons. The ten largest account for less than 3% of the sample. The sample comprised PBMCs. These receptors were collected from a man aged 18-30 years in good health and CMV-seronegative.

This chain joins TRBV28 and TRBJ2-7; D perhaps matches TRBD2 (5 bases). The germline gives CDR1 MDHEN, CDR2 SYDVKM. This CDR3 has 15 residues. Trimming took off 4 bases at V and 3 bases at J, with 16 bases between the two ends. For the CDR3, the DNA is TGTGCCAGCAGTTCCCTCTCCGGGAATGTCTACGAGCAGTACTTC. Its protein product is CASSSLSGNVYEQYF.

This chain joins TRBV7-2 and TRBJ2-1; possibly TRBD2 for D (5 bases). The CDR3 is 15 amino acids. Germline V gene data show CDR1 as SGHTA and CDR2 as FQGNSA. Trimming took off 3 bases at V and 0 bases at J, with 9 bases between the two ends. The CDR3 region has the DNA TGTGCCAGCAGCTTGAGCGGAAGCTCCTACAATGAGCAGTTCTTC. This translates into CASSLSGSSYNEQFF.